This T cell receptor beta chain was retrieved from a study of T cells in narcolepsy. Study background: Patients with NT1 or NT2 and healthy control donors were enrolled.

On this clone: The antigen is not known.

V lost 5 bases and J 9 bases, leaving 14 bases between the germline ends. From germline, CDR1 is SGHTA and CDR2 FQGTGA. The CDR3 runs 13 residues. Sequenced by immunoSEQ multiplex PCR; TCRdb stores in-frame clones only, minus some. The sample includes tens of thousands of clones, 70% to 80% of them seen just once. Study results and caveats: Autoreactive clone sequences were missing from some blood memory CD4+ repertoires. Blood of same and different patients, but not healthy controls, reportedly held recurring autoreactive clonotypes. HCRT-specific and TRIB2-specific autoreactive clonotypes appeared among same-patient CSF and blood CD4+ clonotypes.

V usage is TRBV7-3 and J usage is TRBJ2-1; D gene ambiguous. Sequenced: CD45RA- memory CD4+ T cells from PBMCs. The clonotype was recovered from a human donor with narcolepsy. CDR3 protein: CASSRPGVGEQFF. The CDR3 DNA is TGTGCCAGCAGCCGACCTGGGGTGGGTGAGCAGTTCTTC.